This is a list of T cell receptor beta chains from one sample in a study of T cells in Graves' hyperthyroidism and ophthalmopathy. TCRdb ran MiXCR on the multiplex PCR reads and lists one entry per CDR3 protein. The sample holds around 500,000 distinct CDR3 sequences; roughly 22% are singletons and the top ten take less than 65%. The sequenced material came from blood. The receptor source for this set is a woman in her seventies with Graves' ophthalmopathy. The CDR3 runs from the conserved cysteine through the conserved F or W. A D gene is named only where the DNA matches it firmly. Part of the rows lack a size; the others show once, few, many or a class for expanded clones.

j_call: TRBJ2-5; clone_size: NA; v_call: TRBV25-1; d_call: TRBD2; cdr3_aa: CASSVSGRPETQYF; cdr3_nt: TGTGCCAGCAGTGTTAGCGGGAGGCCTGAGACCCAGTACTTC
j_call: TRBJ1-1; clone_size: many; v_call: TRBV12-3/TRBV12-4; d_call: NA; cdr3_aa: CASSLTGAEAFF; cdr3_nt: TGTGCCAGCAGTTTAACGGGGGCTGAAGCTTTCTTT
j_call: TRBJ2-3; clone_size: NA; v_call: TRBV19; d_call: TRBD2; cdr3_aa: CASSMAGGRSTDTQYF; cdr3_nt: TGTGCCAGTAGTATGGCTGGCGGGAGGAGCACAGATACGCAGTATTTT
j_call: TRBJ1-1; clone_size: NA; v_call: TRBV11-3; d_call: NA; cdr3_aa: CASSLFGDTEAFF; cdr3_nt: TGTGCCAGCAGCTTATTTGGGGACACTGAAGCTTTCTTT
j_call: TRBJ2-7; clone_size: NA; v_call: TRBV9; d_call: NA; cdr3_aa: CASSVVGGEQYF; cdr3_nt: TGTGCCAGCAGCGTAGTCGGGGGCGAGCAGTACTTC
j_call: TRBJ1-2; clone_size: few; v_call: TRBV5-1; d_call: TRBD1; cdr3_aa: CASSHQDRGGGYTF; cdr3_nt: TGCGCCAGCAGCCACCAAGACAGGGGTGGTGGCTACACCTTC
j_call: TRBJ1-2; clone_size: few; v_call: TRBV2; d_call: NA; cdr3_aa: CASRQRGYTF; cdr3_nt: TGTGCCAGTCGCCAACGGGGCTACACCTTC
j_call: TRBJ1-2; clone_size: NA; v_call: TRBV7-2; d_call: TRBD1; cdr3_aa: CASSLAGTGLGYTF; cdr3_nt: TGTGCCAGCAGCTTAGCCGGGACAGGGCTTGGCTACACCTTC
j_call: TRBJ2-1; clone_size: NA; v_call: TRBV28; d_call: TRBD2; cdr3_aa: CASQTSGPYNEQFF; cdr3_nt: TGTGCCAGCCAGACTAGCGGCCCCTACAATGAGCAGTTCTTC
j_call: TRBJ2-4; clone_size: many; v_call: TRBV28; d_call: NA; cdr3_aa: CASSFVGVLAKNIQYF; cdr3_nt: TGTGCCAGCAGTTTTGTGGGGGTTTTAGCCAAAAACATTCAGTACTTC
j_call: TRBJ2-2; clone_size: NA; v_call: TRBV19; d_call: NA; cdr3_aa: CASSSRAATSTTGELFF; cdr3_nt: TGTGCCAGTAGTTCCAGAGCAGCTACTTCGACTACCGGGGAGCTGTTTTTT
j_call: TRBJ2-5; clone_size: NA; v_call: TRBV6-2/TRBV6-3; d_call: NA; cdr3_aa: CASGHGPETQYF; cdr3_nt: TGTGCCAGCGGCCACGGCCCAGAGACCCAGTACTTC
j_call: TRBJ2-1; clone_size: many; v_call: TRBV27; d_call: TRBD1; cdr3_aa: CASIPTEGQIYNEQFF; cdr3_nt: TGTGCCAGCATACCGACCGAGGGACAGATCTACAATGAGCAGTTCTTC
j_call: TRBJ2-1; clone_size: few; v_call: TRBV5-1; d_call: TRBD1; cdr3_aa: CASSPRRGTGQVNEQFF; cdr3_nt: TGCGCCAGCAGCCCCCGGAGGGGGACAGGGCAAGTCAATGAGCAGTTCTTC
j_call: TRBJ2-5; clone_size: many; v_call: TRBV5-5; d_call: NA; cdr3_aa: CASSSIETQYF; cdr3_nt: TGTGCCAGCAGTAGTATAGAGACCCAGTACTTC
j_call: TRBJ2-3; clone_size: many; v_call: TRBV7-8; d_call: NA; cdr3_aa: CASSLAPGQRAQYF; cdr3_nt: TGTGCCAGCAGCTTAGCGCCGGGACAAAGGGCGCAGTATTTT
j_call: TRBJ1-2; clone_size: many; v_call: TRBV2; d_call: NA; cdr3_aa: CASSEALLAGNYGYTF; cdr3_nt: TGTGCCAGCAGTGAAGCGCTTCTAGCAGGCAACTATGGCTACACCTTC
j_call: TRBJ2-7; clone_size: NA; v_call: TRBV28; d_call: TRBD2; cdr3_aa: CASRTSRAGGLSYEQYF; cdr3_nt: TGTGCCAGCAGGACGAGCCGTGCGGGAGGGTTGTCCTACGAGCAGTACTTC
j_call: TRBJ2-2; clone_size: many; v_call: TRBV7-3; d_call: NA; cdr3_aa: CASSQTPRANTGELFF; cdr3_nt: TGTGCCAGCAGCCAGACACCGCGGGCGAACACCGGGGAGCTGTTTTTT
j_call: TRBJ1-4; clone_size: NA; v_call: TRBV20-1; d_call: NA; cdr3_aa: CRATGGTNEKLFF; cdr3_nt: TGCAGAGCAACGGGGGGAACTAATGAAAAACTGTTTTTT
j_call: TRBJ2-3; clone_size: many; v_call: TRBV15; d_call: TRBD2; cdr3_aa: CATSRGLATAQYF; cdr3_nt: TGTGCCACCAGCAGAGGACTAGCGACCGCGCAGTATTTT
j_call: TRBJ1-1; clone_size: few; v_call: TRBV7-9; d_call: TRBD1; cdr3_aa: CASSSTGGKAFF; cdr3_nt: TGTGCCAGCAGCTCCACAGGGGGCAAAGCTTTCTTT
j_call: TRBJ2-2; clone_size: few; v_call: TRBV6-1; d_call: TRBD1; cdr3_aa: CASSVGTGDTGELFF; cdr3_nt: TGTGCCAGCAGTGTCGGGACAGGGGACACCGGGGAGCTGTTTTTT
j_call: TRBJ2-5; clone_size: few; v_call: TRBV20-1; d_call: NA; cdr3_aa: CSARLAPAETQYF; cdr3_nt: TGCAGTGCTCGTCTAGCGCCCGCGGAGACCCAGTACTTC
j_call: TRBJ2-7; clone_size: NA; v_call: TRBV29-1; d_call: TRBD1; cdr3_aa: CSVEQGAFEQYF; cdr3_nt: TGCAGCGTTGAACAGGGGGCCTTCGAGCAGTACTTC
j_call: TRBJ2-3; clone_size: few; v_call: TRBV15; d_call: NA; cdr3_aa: CATSRDPSDTQYF; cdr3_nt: TGTGCCACCAGCAGAGACCCATCAGATACGCAGTATTTT
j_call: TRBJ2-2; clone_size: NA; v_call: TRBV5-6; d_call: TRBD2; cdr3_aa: CASSPGGPTGSTGELFF; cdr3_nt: TGTGCCAGCAGCCCGGGAGGGCCTACCGGTAGCACCGGGGAGCTGTTTTTT
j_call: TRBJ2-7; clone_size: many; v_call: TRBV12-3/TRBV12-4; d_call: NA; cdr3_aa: CASTQGGLYEQYF; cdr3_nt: TGTGCCAGCACCCAAGGGGGACTATACGAGCAGTACTTC
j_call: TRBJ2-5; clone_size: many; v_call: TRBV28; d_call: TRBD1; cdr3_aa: CASSSTGTGFQETQYF; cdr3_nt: TGTGCCAGCAGTTCCACCGGGACAGGGTTTCAAGAGACCCAGTACTTC
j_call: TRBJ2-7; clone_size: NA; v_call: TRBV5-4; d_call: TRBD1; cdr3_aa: CASSGRDRGNEQYF; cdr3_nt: TGTGCCAGCAGCGGCCGGGACAGGGGTAACGAGCAGTACTTC
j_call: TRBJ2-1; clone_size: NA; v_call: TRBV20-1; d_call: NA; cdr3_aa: CSARDMARPDNEQFF; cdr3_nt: TGCAGTGCTAGAGACATGGCAAGGCCAGACAATGAGCAGTTCTTC
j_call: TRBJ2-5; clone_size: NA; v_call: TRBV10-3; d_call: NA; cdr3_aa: CAISVLGQQETQYF; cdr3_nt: TGTGCCATCAGTGTTCTAGGACAGCAAGAGACCCAGTACTTC
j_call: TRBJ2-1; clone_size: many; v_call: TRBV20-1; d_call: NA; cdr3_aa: CSARHYNEQFF; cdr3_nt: TGCAGTGCTAGGCATTACAATGAGCAGTTCTTC
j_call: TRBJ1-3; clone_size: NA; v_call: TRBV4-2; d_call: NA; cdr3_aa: CASSLSHPGNTIYF; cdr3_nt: TGTGCCAGCAGCCTCAGTCATCCCGGAAACACCATATATTTT
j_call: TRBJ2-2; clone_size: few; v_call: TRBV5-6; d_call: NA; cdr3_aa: CASSLGHGVRGTGELFF; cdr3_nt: TGTGCCAGCAGCTTGGGTCATGGGGTCCGAGGGACCGGGGAGCTGTTTTTT
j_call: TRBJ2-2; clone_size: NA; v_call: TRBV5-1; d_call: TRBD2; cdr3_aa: CASSLGVGLGSGELFF; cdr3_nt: TGCGCCAGCAGCTTGGGCGTGGGACTAGGGTCCGGGGAGCTGTTTTTT
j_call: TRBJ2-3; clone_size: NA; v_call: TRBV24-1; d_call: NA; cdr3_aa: CATSALTDEGTDTQYF; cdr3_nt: TGTGCCACCAGTGCCTTGACTGACGAGGGCACAGATACGCAGTATTTT
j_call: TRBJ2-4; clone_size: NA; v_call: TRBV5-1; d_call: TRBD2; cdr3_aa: CASSLGTGGTKNIQYF; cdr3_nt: TGCGCCAGCAGCTTAGGAACGGGAGGGACGAAAAACATTCAGTACTTC
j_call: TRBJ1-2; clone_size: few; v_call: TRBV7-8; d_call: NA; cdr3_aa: CASSLLIGAIYGYTF; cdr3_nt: TGTGCCAGCAGCCTCCTAATAGGGGCAATCTATGGCTACACCTTC
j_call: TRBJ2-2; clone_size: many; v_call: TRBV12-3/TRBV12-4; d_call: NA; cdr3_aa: CASRISGNTGELFF; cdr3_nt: TGTGCCAGCCGCATATCCGGGAACACCGGGGAGCTGTTTTTT
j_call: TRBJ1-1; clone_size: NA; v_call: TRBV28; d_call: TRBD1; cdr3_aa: CASSLGWGQGLLNTEAFF; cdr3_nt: TGTGCCAGCAGTTTGGGATGGGGACAGGGGCTACTTAACACTGAAGCTTTCTTT
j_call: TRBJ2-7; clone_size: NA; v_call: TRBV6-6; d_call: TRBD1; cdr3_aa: CASSYTTGAEQYF; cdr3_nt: TGTGCCAGCAGTTACACGACAGGGGCCGAGCAGTACTTC
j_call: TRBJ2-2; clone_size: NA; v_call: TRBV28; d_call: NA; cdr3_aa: CASVGTGELFF; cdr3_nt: TGTGCCAGCGTCGGCACCGGGGAGCTGTTTTTT
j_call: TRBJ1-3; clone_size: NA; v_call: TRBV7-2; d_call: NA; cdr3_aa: CASSLLQGFDTIYF; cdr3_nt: TGTGCCAGCAGTTTGCTACAGGGCTTCGACACCATATATTTT
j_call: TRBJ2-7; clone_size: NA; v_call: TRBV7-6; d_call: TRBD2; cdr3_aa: CASTPGTSSYEQYF; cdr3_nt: TGTGCCAGCACCCCCGGGACTAGCAGCTACGAGCAGTACTTC
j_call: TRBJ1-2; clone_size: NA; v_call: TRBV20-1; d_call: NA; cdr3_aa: CSARGGEGYTF; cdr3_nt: TGCAGTGCTAGAGGGGGGGAGGGCTACACCTTC